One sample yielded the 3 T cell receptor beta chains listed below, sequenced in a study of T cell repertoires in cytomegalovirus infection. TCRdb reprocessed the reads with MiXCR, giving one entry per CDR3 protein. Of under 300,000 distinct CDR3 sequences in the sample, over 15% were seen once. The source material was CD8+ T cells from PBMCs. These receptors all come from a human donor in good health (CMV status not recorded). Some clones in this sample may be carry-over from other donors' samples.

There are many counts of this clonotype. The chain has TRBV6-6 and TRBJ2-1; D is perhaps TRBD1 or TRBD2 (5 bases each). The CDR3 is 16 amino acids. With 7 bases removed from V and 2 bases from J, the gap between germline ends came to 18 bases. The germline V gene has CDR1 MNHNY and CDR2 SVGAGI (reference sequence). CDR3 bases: TGTGCCAGCACCAAGTCCCGGGACGTAACCTACAATGAGCAGTTCTTC. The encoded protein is CASTKSRDVTYNEQFF.

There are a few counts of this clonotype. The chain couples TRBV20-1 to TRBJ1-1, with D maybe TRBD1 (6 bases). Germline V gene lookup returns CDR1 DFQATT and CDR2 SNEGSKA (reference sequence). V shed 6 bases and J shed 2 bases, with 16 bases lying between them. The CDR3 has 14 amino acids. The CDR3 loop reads CSALLSGGNTEAFF. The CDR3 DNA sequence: TGCAGTGCCCTCCTCTCCGGGGGCAACACTGAAGCTTTCTTT.

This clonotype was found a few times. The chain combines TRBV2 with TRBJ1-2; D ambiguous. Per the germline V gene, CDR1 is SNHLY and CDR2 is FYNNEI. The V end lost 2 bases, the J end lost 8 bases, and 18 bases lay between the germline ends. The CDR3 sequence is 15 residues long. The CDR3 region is CASSENFSYRLGYTF. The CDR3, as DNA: TGTGCCAGCAGTGAAAACTTTAGCTACCGACTGGGCTACACCTTC.